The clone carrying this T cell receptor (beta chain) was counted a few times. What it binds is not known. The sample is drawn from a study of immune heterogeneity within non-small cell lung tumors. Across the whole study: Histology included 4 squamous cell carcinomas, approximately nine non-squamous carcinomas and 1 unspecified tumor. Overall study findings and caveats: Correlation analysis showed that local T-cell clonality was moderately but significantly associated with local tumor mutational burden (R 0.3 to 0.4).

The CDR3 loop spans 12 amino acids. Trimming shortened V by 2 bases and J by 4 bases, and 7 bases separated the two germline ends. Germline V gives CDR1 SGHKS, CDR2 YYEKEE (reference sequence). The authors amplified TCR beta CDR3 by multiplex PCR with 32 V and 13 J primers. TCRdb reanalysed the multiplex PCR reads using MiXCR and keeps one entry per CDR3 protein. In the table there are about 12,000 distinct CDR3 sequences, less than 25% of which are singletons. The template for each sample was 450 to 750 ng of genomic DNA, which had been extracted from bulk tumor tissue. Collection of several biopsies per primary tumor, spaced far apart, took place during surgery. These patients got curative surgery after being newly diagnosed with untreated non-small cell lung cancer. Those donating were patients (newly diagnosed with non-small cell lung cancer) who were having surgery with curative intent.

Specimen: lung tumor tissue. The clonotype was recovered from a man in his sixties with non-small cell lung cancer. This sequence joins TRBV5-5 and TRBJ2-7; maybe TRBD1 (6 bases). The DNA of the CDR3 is TGTGCCAGCAGCTTTCAGGGGTACGAGCAGTACTTC. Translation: CASSFQGYEQYF.